A selection of T cell receptor beta chains follows, all from one sample in a study of cytomegalovirus exposure and HLA in healthy donors. Clones were sequenced by immunoSEQ multiplex PCR, and TCRdb holds only the in-frame ones, with some missing. Counted here are some 130,000 clones, about 80% occurring once; the ten biggest clones make up around 27%. Sequenced material: PBMCs. All receptors come from a man aged 30-40 years in good health and CMV-seropositive. Both conserved end residues are trimmed from each CDR3. Each record gives: V gene, clone size, CDR3 protein. Size values are once, few and many counts, or a class for expanded clones, and some rows have none.

TRBV30 NA ACRDRARANTEAF
TRBV6-1 NA ASRAEAFTDTQY
TRBV7-2 once ASSRTGQDNSPLH
TRBV5-4 NA ASSPQGIAANT
TRBV6-5 NA ASSYQGNQPQH
TRBV7-2 NA ASSPGISGNTIY
TRBV11-2 NA ASSPSTSGGSYEQY
TRBV4-1 NA ASSPGTSVADTQY
TRBV7-2 once ASSWRGAEDEQF
TRBV28 NA ASIPGTATYEQY
TRBV6-1 NA ASRGLADATNTQY
TRBV5-4 once ASSLGGGRFDEQF
TRBV5-6 NA ASSGPTERGIYEQY
TRBV7-6 NA ASSLGTSGVGWKDIQY
TRBV2 NA ASSDSAGEYGYT
TRBV7-2 once ASSPVLAGPRRDEQF
TRBV6-1 NA ATHPGTSGTYEQY
TRBV25-1 NA ASMSSTGTFDNEQF
TRBV5-1 NA ASSLEPGFSYGYT
TRBV18 NA ASSPRLGTGHSEQF
TRBV6-6 NA ASRSTGGGETQY
TRBV7-9 NA ASSPGGGGTDTQY
TRBV6-5 NA ASREEGGPTYEQY
TRBV19 NA ASSDPRTGGENTEAF
TRBV7-3 NA ASSPRRTDGYT
TRBV30 NA AWSVGRERYT
TRBV7-2 NA ASSRDRIVRHSGGYT
TRBV6-6 few ASRITGGTEAF
TRBV7-2 NA ASSLGGSGTYEQY
TRBV5-1 NA ASSSSAGGPYEQY
TRBV9 NA ASSPLRLTGLSTEAF
TRBV6-1 few ASGLGQINYGYT
TRBV27 NA ASSAGQGGTGELF
TRBV6-5 NA ASSTAPAEAF
TRBV18 few ASSPYQGLGTEAF
TRBV28 NA ASRTGNEKLF
TRBV6-1 NA ASSERVPGGVSTHEQY
TRBV29-1 once SGQGSANEKLF
TRBV7-2 NA ASSSWRGNEQF
TRBV13 few ASSSLGTPVNTEAF
TRBV15 NA ATNRDRGLFGYT
TRBV18 NA ASSMTGMDTEAF
TRBV25-1 NA ASSEGAGSDTQY
TRBV5-1 NA ASSLVSSGGYEQY
TRBV10-3 few AISEKGTSYEQY
TRBV10-3 NA AISEGPEHSPLH
TRBV10-1 once ASSERTSGETQY
TRBV5-1 NA ASSLGPGTGKTGELF
TRBV27 NA ASSQSTGDGQPQH
TRBV19 NA ASMGQSRLH
TRBV5-1 NA ASSLDAGQPNYEQY
TRBV5-4 NA ASSFPGLEGYT
TRBV5-4 once ASSLEGAQPQH
TRBV29-1 NA SVVPRGTGELF
TRBV27 NA ASREVGNTEAF